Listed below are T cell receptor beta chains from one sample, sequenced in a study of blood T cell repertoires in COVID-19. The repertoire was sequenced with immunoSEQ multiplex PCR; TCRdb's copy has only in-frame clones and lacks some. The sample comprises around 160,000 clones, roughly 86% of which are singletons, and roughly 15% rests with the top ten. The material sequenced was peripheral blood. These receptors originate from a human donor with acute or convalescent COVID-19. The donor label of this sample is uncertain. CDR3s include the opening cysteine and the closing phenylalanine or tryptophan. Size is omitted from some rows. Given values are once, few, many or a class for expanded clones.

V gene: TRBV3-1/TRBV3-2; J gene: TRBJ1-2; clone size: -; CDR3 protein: CASSQARGGYTF
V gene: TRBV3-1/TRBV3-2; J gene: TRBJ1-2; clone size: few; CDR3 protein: CASSQGRGNYGYTF
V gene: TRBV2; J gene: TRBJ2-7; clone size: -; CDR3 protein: CASSETRAYEQYF
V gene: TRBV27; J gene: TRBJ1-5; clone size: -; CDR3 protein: CASALEGGGYQPQHF
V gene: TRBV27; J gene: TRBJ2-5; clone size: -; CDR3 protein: CASSLHGTSGGQETQYF
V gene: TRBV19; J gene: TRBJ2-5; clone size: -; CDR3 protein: CASSMGYTGGNQETQYF
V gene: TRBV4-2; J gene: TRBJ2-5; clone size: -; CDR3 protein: CASSQEIGGPRETQYF
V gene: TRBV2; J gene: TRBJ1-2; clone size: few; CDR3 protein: CASLESRDSGYTF
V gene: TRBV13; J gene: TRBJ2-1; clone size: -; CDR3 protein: CASSFRDNEQFF
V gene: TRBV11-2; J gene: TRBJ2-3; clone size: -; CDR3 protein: CASSPREADTQYF
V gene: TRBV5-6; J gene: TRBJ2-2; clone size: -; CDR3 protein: CASSSTGGAGGELFF
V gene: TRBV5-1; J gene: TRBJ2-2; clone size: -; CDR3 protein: CASSSVAGYAGELFF
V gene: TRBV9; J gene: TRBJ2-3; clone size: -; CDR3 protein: CASSVDLAGGLWQYF
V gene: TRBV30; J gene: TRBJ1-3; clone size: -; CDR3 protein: CAWSGISGNTIYF
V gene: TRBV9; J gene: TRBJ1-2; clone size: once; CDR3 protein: CASSDRDTSTIMNYGYTF
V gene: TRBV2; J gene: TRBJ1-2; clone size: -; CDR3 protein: CASSPTGYYSYTF
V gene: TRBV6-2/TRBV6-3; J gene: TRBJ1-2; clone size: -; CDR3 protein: CASSYDLARDYGYTF
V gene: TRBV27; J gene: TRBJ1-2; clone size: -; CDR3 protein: CASSLQGSNYGYTF
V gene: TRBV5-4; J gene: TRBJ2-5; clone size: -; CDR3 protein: CASSPGTGVWETQYF
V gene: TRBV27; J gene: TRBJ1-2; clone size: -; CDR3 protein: CASSFSRDKGYGYTF
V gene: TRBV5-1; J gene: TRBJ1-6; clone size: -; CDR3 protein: CASSRGQGSNSPLHF
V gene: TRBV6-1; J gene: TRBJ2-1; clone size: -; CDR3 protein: CASSESQGAEFF
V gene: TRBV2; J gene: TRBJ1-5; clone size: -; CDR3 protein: CASKRRGGLNSNQPQHF
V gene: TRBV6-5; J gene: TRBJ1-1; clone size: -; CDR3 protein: CASTGLPSGTEAFF
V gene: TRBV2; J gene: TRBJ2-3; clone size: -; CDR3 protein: CASSGQGLGDTQYF
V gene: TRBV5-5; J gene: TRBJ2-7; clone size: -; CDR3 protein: CASIATGTGGHEQYF
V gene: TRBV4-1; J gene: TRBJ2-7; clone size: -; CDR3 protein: CASSQDLLWEQYF
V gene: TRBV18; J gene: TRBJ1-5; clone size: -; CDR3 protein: CASVGTGKGSQPQHF
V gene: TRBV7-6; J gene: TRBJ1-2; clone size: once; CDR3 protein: CASSLRQGPHQYGYTF
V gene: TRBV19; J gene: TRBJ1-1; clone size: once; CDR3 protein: CATLRDRGHGMAEAFF
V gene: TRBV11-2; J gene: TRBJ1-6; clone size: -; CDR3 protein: CASAGGGTLYNSPLHF
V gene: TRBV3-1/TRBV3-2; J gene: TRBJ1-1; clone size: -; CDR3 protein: CASSQVGQGRGLNTEAFF
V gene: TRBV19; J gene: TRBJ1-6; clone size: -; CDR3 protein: CASSWANSPLHF
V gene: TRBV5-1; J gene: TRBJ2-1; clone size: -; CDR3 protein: CASRGDVGSYNEQFF
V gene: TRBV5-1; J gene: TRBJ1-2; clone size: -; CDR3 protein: CASSLTVLNYGYTF
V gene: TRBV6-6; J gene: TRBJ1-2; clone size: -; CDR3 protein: CASSLYRGFTRDYGYTF
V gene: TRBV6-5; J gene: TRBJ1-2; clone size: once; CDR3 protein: CASSRSGGNYGYTF
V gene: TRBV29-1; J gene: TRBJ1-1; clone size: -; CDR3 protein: CSVERNYWRTVRGTEAFF
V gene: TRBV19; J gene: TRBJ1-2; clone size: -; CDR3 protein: CASSIGSFYGYTF
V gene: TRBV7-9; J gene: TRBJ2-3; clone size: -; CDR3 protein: CASSLGGGTAKQYF
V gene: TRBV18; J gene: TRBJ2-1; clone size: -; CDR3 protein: CASSPGRGLYNEQFF
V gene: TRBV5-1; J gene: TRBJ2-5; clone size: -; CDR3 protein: CASVTSGAPQETQYF